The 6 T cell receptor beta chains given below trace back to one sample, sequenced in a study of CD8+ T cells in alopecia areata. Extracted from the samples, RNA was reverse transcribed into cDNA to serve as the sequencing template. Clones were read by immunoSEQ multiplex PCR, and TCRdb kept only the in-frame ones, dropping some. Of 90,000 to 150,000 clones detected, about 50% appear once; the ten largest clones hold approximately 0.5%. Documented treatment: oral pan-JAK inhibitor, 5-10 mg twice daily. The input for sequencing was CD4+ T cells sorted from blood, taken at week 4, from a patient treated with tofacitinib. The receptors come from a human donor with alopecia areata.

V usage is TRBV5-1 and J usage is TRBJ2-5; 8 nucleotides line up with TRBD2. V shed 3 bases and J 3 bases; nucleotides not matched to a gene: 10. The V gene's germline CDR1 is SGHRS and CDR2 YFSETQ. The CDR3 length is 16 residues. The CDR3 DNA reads TGCGCCAGCAGCTATGGATCGGTAGCGGGAAAAGAGACCCAGTACTTC. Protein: CASSYGSVAGKETQYF.

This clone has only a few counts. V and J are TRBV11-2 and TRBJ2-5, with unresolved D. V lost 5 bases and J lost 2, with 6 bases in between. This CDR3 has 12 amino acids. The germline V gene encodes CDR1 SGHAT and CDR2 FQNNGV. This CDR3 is CASSRAQETQYF. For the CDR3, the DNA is TGTGCCAGCAGCCGGGCTCAAGAGACCCAGTACTTC.

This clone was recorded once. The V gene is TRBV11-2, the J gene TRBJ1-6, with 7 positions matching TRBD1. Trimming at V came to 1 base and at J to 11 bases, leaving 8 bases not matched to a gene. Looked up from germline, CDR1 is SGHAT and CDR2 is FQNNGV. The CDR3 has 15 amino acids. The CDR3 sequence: CASSLGQGGRAPLHF. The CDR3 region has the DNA TGTGCCAGCAGCTTAGGTCAGGGGGGGCGAGCACCCCTCCACTTT. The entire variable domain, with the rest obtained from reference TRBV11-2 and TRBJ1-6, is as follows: EAGVAQSPRYKIIEKRQSVAFWCNPISGHATLYWYQQILGQGPKLLIQFQNNGVVDDSQLPKDRFSAERLKGVDSTLKIQPAKLEDSAVYLCASSLGQGGRAPLHFGNGTRLTVT.

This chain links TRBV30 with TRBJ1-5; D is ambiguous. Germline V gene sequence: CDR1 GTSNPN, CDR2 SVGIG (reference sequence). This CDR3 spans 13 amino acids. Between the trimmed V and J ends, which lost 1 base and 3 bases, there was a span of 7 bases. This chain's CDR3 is CAWSASINQPQHF. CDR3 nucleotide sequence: TGTGCCTGGAGTGCATCGATCAATCAGCCCCAGCATTTT.

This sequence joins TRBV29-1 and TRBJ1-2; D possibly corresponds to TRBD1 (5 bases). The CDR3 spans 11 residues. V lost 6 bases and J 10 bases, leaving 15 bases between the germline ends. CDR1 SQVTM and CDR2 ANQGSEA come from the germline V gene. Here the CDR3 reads CSVLGRNYYTF. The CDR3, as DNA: TGCAGCGTCCTGGGACGTAACTACTACACCTTC. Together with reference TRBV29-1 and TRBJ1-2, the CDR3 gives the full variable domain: SAVISQKPSRDICQRGTSLTIQCQVDSQVTMMFWYRQQPGQSLTLIATANQGSEATYESGFVIDKFPISRPNLTFSTLTVSNMSPEDSSIYLCSVLGRNYYTFGSGTRLTVV.

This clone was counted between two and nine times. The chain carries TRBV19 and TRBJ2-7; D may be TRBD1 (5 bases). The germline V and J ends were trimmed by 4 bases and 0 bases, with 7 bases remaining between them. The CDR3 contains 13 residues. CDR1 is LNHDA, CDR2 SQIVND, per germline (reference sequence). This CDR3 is CASSTQASYEQYF. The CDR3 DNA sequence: TGTGCCAGTAGTACACAGGCCTCCTACGAGCAGTACTTC.